The 4 T cell receptor beta chains below come from one sample, sequenced in a study of human T cells and chemical hapten exposure. Noted time point: patch test 3, about 24 weeks after DPC sensitization. Described treatment: therapeutic diphenylcyclopropenone sensitization with weekly scalp DPC. Each CDR3 protein gets one entry after TCRdb re-called the RACE reads with MiXCR. The sample lists about 170,000 distinct CDR3 sequences, 25% to 35% occurring once. The specimen was whole blood, collected in connection with sensitization to the hapten diphenylcyclopropenone (DPC). The receptors were sampled from a woman in her late teens or twenties with alopecia areata. Some clones in this sample may be carry-over from other donors' samples.

Only a few counts were recorded for this clonotype. The chain carries TRBV6-5 and TRBJ1-5; TRBD1 aligns across 8 bases. The germline CDR1 and CDR2 sequences are MNHEY and SVGAGI. The CDR3 is 15 residues long. J gave up 0 bases and V 6 bases, and 4 bases lay outside the gene matches. The CDR3 here is CASRPTGDSNQPQHF. The CDR3 nucleotides are TGTGCCAGCAGACCGACAGGGGATAGCAATCAGCCCCAGCATTTT.

This clonotype showed up just once. This chain joins TRBV7-9 and TRBJ2-2, with TRBD1 matching over 11 bases. J was trimmed by 7 bases and V by 5 bases; bases with no gene match: 15. Germline V gene data show CDR1 as SEHNR and CDR2 as FQNEAQ (reference sequence). The CDR3 has 18 residues. CDR3 nucleotide sequence: TGTGCCAGCAGCCCAATGATGTTTGGGACAGGGGGAATCGGGGAGCTGTTTTTT. Protein product: CASSPMMFGTGGIGELFF. The whole variable domain, filled in from reference TRBV7-9 and TRBJ2-2, reads DTGVSQNPRHKITKRGQNVTFRCDPISEHNRLYWYRQTLGQGPEFLTYFQNEAQLEKSRLLSDRFSAERPKGSFSTLEIQRTEQGDSAMYLCASSPMMFGTGGIGELFFGEGSRLTVL.

This clonotype was recorded a few times. The chain recombines TRBV4-1 with TRBJ1-2; D unclear. The ends were cut back, 4 bases at V and 4 bases at J, with 13 bases in the middle. The CDR3 runs to 14 residues. The germline CDR1 and CDR2 sequences are MGHRA and YSYEKL. The DNA for the CDR3 is TGCGCCAGCAGCCCTCCCCCGGAGACCTATGGCTACACCTTC. It is translated as CASSPPPETYGYTF.

This clonotype was counted between two and nine times. The genes are TRBV4-3 and TRBJ2-1, with 8 positions matching TRBD2. Germline trimming cut 4 bases from V and 2 bases from J; bases unmatched to any gene: 4. The germline V gene encodes CDR1 LGHNA and CDR2 YSLEER. The CDR3 runs 15 residues. The DNA for the CDR3 is TGCGCCAGCAGCCCAACGGGGGGGGCCTACAATGAGCAGTTCTTC. Its protein is CASSPTGGAYNEQFF.